Included here is one T cell receptor (beta chain) sequence, with context. Its antigen is as yet unknown. TCRdb's table, derived via immunoSEQ multiplex PCR, lists solely in-frame clones and lacks some. The data contain roughly 810,000 clones, around 96% of them singletons. The data belong to a study of shared clonotypes between healthy human individuals. Overall study results and limits: When compared with the clonotypes that were shared by all four sorted-subset donors, the non-shared clonotypes turned out to have lower generation probabilities.

CD45RO-negative, CCR7-selected cells formed the naive CD8 fraction, which excluded terminally differentiated effector memory CD45RA+ cells. Nashville, Tennessee was home to all donors, each a Caucasian adult. The receptor's source is a man between 25 and 39 years old in good health. Sequencing was carried out using naive CD8+ T cells sorted from blood.

Here the CDR3 reads CASSAHSTSAPWIPQGNQPQHF. CDR3 sequence (DNA): TGTGCCAGCAGTGCGCACTCTACCTCGGCCCCATGGATACCACAGGGCAATCAGCCCCAGCATTTT. The chain couples TRBV27 to TRBJ1-5, with D perhaps matching TRBD1 (5 bases). V shed 5 bases and J shed 2 bases, with 34 bases lying between them. In germline, CDR1 is MNHEY, CDR2 SMNVEV (reference sequence). CDR3 length: 22 amino acids.